This T cell receptor beta chain was observed in a study of blood T cell repertoires in COVID-19. Study-wide context: Acute-phase and convalescent COVID-19 samples originated in the United States, Italy and Spain.

J was trimmed by 1 base and V by 4 bases; bases with no gene match: 5. Germline V gene lookup returns CDR1 SGHKS and CDR2 YYEKEE (reference sequence). This CDR3 is built from 15 residues. TCRdb keeps only in-frame clones here, not all; method: immunoSEQ multiplex PCR. The sample lists some 360,000 clones; almost 90% were seen once. Recruitment covered 20 to 25 US areas and drew participants whose ages spanned about 18 to 95 years. The TCR comes from a woman in her thirties who had been exposed to COVID-19. Sequencing used PBMCs or T cells enriched from blood (not recorded which). The gene calls are TRBV5-5 and TRBJ2-1; 7 positions match TRBD1. The CDR3 protein is CASSTTGLSYNEQFF. The CDR3 nucleotides are TGTGCCAGCAGCACGACAGGGTTATCCTACAATGAGCAGTTCTTC.